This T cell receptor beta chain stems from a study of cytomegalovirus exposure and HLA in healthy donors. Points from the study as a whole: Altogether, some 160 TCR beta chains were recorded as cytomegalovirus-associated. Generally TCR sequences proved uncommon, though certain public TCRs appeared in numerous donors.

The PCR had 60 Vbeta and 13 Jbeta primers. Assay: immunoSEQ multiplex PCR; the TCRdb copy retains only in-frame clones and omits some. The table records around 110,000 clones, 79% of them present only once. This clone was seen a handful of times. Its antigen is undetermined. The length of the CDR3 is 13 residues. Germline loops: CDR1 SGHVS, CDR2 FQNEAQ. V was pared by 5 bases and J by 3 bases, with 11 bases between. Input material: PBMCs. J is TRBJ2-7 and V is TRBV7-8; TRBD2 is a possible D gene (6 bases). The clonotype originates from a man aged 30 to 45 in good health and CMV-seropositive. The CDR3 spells CASSAGPNYEQYF. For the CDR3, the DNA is TGTGCCAGCAGCGCGGGACCAAACTACGAGCAGTACTTC.